The sample holds many counts of the clone carrying this T cell receptor (beta chain). What it binds is unknown. The read gets to within 3 residues of the CDR3 end, and the germline J gene fills in the rest. Per the germline V gene, CDR1 is SNHLY and CDR2 is FYNNEI. This CDR3 has 13 residues. V gave up 4 bases and J gave up 4 bases, with 8 bases separating them. The data are from a study of T cell clonality in common variable immunodeficiency. Findings and caveats of the study: Compared with controls, CVID subjects had fewer shared TCRbeta clones. In common variable immunodeficiency, TCR beta chains reportedly carried fewer deletions and N-nucleotide insertions.

Patients and controls were mostly of Caucasian heritage. Donors gave roughly 5 to 8 ml heparinized peripheral whole blood. The repertoire was sequenced with immunoSEQ multiplex PCR; TCRdb's copy has only in-frame clones and lacks some. The sample presents 35,000 to 55,000 clones, none singletons. The receptor's source is a person aged 18 to 75 in good health. Material: peripheral blood mononuclear cells. V gene TRBV2 combines with J gene TRBJ1-3, with a possible D match to TRBD1 (6 bases). CDR3 DNA (partial): TGTGCCAGCAGTGTTGACAGGGGAAACACC. Its translation: CASSVDRGNT. The CDR3, in full, reads CASSVDRGNTIYF.